What follows is one T cell receptor beta chain and its context. Its matching antigen is unknown. This entry comes from a study of CD8 T cells in Susac syndrome. Whole-study findings and limits: Only a relatively small number of individuals were included in the TCR sequencing and HLA analysis.

Sequencing of TCR beta, carried out with a high-throughput approach, was applied to CD8+ and CD4+ T cells from the blood. Treatment-naive patients with stable or active relapsing-remitting disease were the multiple sclerosis controls. The CDR3 has 14 residues. V lost 4 bases, J lost 0 bases, and 12 bases lay in between. The germline CDR1 and CDR2 sequences are GTSNPN and SVGIG (reference sequence). An amount of RNA that ranged from 0.5 to 1 ug was reverse transcribed with random hexamers. Amplification of TCR beta CDR3 spanned 54 Vbeta and 13 Jbeta via immunoSEQ multiplex PCR. MiXCR, applied by TCRdb to the immunoSEQ multiplex PCR reads, yields one record per CDR3 protein. The data contain about 76,000 distinct CDR3 sequences, about 91% of them singletons.

This sequence joins TRBV30 and TRBJ1-1; maybe TRBD1 (5 bases). The sequence was collected from a human donor with multiple sclerosis. The source material was CD8+ T cells from PBMCs. The CDR3 DNA reads as TGTGCCTGGAATGGCGGGACTATGAACACTGAAGCTTTCTTT. Its protein is CAWNGGTMNTEAFF.